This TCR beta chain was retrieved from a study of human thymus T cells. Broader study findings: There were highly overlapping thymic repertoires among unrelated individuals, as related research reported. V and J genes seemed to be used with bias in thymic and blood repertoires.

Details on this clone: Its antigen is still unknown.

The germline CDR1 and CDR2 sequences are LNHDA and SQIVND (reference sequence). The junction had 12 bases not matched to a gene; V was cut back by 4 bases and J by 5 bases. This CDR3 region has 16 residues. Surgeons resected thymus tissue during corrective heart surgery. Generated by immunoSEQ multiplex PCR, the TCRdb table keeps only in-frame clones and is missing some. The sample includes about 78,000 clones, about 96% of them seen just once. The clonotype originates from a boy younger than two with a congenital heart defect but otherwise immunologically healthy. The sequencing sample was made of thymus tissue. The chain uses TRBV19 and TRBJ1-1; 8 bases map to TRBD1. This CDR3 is CASSSTGQGGRTEAFF. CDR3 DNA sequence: TGTGCCAGTAGTAGCACAGGACAGGGAGGAAGGACTGAAGCTTTCTTT.